This TCR beta chain was identified during a study of blood T cell repertoires in COVID-19. Study background: Italy, Spain and the United States were the sources of the convalescent and acute COVID-19 samples. T cells, B-cell-depleted T cells, or PBMCs supplied cDNA or gDNA.

The CDR3 has 13 residues. V shed 4 bases and J 9 bases; nucleotides not matched to a gene: 5. Germline CDR1 GTSNPN, CDR2 SVGIG (reference sequence). TCRdb keeps only in-frame clones here, not all; method: immunoSEQ multiplex PCR. Among about 280,000 clones listed, around 88% were seen once. In terms of age and location, participants ranged from roughly 18 to 90 years and lived in about 25 US areas. The receptor was derived from a middle-aged woman who had recovered from COVID-19. The chain has TRBV30 and TRBJ1-6, with 8 bases aligning to TRBD1. Sequencing was done on a sample of PBMCs or T cells enriched from blood (not recorded which). CDR3 protein: CAWTGQAVSPLHF. In nucleotides, the CDR3 is TGTGCCTGGACGGGACAGGCGGTTTCACCCCTCCACTTT.